The following is a T cell receptor (beta chain) sequence with its context. The V end lost 4 bases, the J end lost 12 bases, and 16 bases lay between the germline ends. This CDR3 has 13 residues. The data were taken from a study of blood T cell repertoires in COVID-19. Profiling relied on immunoSEQ multiplex PCR, and the TCRdb table lists in-frame clones only, not all of them. This table holds 300,000 to 400,000 clones, more than 80% found once. The rearrangement links TRBV12-3 or TRBV12-4 to TRBJ2-1; the D gene is possibly TRBD2 (5 bases). This clonotype was obtained from a woman under 40 with COVID-19, enrolled during active disease. The sequenced material came from peripheral blood. CDR3 coding DNA: TGTGCCAGCAGTTCCTACCTAGTGGCGGGGCAGTTCTTC. This sequence encodes CASSSYLVAGQFF.